This TCR beta chain was sequenced in a study of T cell responses to AZD1222 COVID-19 vaccine. Whole-study results and caveats: It should be noted that donors were predominantly white British and more often female, and clonal diversity was possibly underestimated. Regions 160-218 and 743-854 dominated among vaccine-associated CD4 TCRs spanning spike. Scientists sampled the repertoires only once the peak T cell response had passed.

Pooled in the analysis were second doses at about 4 or about 12 weeks. Germline V gene data show CDR1 as LNHDA and CDR2 as SQIVND (reference sequence). CDR3 size: 16 residues. With V trimmed by 5 bases and J by 1 base, 4 bases remained unmatched. Using immunoSEQ multiplex PCR, the repertoire was profiled, and TCRdb retains in-frame clones only, with some absent. The sample lists some 170,000 clones, 90% to 95% occurring once. Concerning this clone: Its target is not known.

J is TRBJ1-4 and V is TRBV19; 10 bases map to TRBD1. This clonotype was obtained from an adult who received the AZD1222 COVID-19 vaccine. Here the sequenced sample was peripheral blood, taken 28 days after the second AZD1222 dose. This CDR3 is CASSPDRGRTNEKLFF. CDR3 nucleotide sequence: TGTGCCAGTAGTCCAGACAGGGGGCGAACTAATGAAAAACTGTTTTTT.